This entry lists 17 T cell receptor beta chains sequenced from one sample in a study of blood T cell repertoires in COVID-19. The assay was immunoSEQ multiplex PCR, and TCRdb's table has in-frame clones only and misses some. Of 350,000 or so clones detected, about 90% appear once; the ten largest clones hold more than 9%. Sequencing used peripheral blood. These receptors came from a woman in her 30s with COVID-19, enrolled during active disease.

The chain is built from TRBV4-3 and TRBJ2-1; D possibly corresponds to TRBD1 (5 bases). There are 14 residues in the CDR3. Looked up from germline, CDR1 is LGHNA and CDR2 is YSLEER. V shed 5 bases and J shed 4 bases, with 12 bases lying between them. In DNA, the CDR3 is TGCGCCAGCAGCGCCGACCAGGGATACAATGAGCAGTTCTTC. The encoded protein is CASSADQGYNEQFF.

CDR3 sequence reads: CASSTSGNTGELFF. The CDR3 nucleotides read TGTGCCAGCAGCACTAGCGGGAACACCGGGGAGCTGTTTTTT. The gene calls are TRBV7-9 and TRBJ2-2; TRBD2 matches 8 bases. V was pared by 5 bases and J by 1 base, with 0 bases of the junction left unmatched. The CDR3 is 14 residues long. Germline V lookup: CDR1 SEHNR, CDR2 FQNEAQ (reference sequence).

The chain uses TRBV20-1 and TRBJ2-3; 9 bases are shared with TRBD1. Germline CDR1 and CDR2: DFQATT and SNEGSKA (reference sequence). This CDR3 is built from 15 residues. After removal of 3 bases from V and 1 base from J, the junction contained 5 bases not matched to a gene. CDR3 sequence: CSASGRDRGTDTQYF. The DNA for the CDR3 is TGCAGTGCTAGTGGCCGGGACAGGGGCACAGATACGCAGTATTTT.

The rearrangement links TRBV21-1 to TRBJ2-7; the D call of TRBD2 is as the table states it, not checked on the DNA. TRBV21-1 is described as a pseudogene. CDR3 length: 18 residues. In DNA, the CDR3 is TGTGCCAGCAGCAAAGCGCCGTTATTAGGACTAGTCACCTACGAGCAGTACTTC. Protein product: CASSKAPLLGLVTYEQYF.

The rearrangement joins TRBV4-3 to TRBJ2-5; 8 positions match TRBD1. With V trimmed by 4 bases and J by 1 base, 11 bases remained unmatched. This CDR3 region has 17 residues. Germline CDR1 is LGHNA and CDR2 is YSLEER. Here the CDR3 DNA reads TGCGCCAGCAGCCGCAACCTCCCCGGGACAGGCCAAGAGACCCAGTACTTC. Translated, it gives CASSRNLPGTGQETQYF.

This clone was observed many times. The rearrangement uses TRBV6-2 or TRBV6-3 and TRBJ1-6; 7 bases align to TRBD1. J was trimmed by 7 bases and V by 5 bases; bases with no gene match: 5. Germline CDR1 MNHEY, CDR2 SVGEGT. This CDR3 is built from 14 residues. The CDR3 DNA is TGTGCCAGCAGTCCCGCAGGGGGAAATTCACCCCTCCACTTT. This gives the protein CASSPAGGNSPLHF.

CDR3: CASSLDGTGNTEAFF. The CDR3 DNA is TGTGCCAGCAGCCTCGACGGGACAGGGAACACTGAAGCTTTCTTT. The chain couples TRBV7-3 to TRBJ1-1; 8 nucleotides match TRBD1. Germline CDR1 reads SGHTA; CDR2 reads FQGTGA. The CDR3 runs to 15 residues. V lost 5 bases to trimming and J lost 1 base; unmatched junction nucleotides: 6.

The V call is TRBV15, the J call TRBJ1-6; 8 positions agree with TRBD1. Per germline, CDR1 LNHNV and CDR2 YYDKDF (reference sequence). After removal of 5 bases from V and 9 bases from J, the junction contained 6 bases not matched to a gene. This CDR3 has 14 amino acids. CDR3 loop: CATSARTGGSPLHF. CDR3 in DNA: TGTGCCACCAGCGCACGAACAGGGGGTTCACCCCTCCACTTT.

The chain couples TRBV18 to TRBJ2-1, with D perhaps matching TRBD1 (6 bases). V lost 6 bases and J 9 bases, leaving 9 bases between the germline ends. Germline V gene lookup returns CDR1 KGHSH and CDR2 LQKENI. The CDR3 is 11 residues long. CDR3 residues: CASSQGSEQFF. CDR3 coding DNA: TGTGCCAGCTCTCAGGGGAGTGAGCAGTTCTTC.

The V and J genes are TRBV4-3 and TRBJ1-3, with no clear D. This CDR3 region has 16 residues. Looked up from germline, CDR1 is LGHNA and CDR2 is YSLEER. Trimming cost V 0 bases and J 0 bases, with 9 bases left between them. The CDR3 loop is CASSQDRTSSGNTIYF. In DNA, the CDR3 is TGCGCCAGCAGCCAAGATCGAACCAGCTCTGGAAACACCATATATTTT.

V and J are TRBV27 and TRBJ1-1, with no clear D. The V end lost 6 bases, the J end lost 0 bases, and 14 bases lay between the germline ends. The germline CDR1 and CDR2 sequences are MNHEY and SMNVEV (reference sequence). The CDR3 has 15 amino acids. The CDR3 DNA sequence: TGTGCCAGCAGCCCTAGCTCGCCTATGAACACTGAAGCTTTCTTT. Protein product: CASSPSSPMNTEAFF.

The chain has TRBV5-1 and TRBJ2-2, with D possibly matching TRBD1 (5 bases). V shed 7 bases and J shed 1 base, with 14 bases lying between them. Germline CDR1 reads SGHRS; CDR2 reads YFSETQ. The CDR3 consists of 15 residues. CDR3 nucleotide sequence: TGCGCCAGCGGATACAGGTTCCAGAACACCGGGGAGCTGTTTTTT. Its translation: CASGYRFQNTGELFF.

This clone was counted a single time. The chain is built from TRBV4-2 and TRBJ2-3, with D perhaps matching TRBD1 (6 bases). The CDR3 has 15 residues. V dropped 0 bases and J dropped 2 bases, with 9 bases sitting between them. CDR1 and CDR2 (germline): LGHNA, YNFKEQ. For the CDR3, the DNA is TGTGCCAGCAGCCAAGAAAACAGGGCCACAGATACGCAGTATTTT. Protein: CASSQENRATDTQYF.

This chain joins TRBV27 and TRBJ2-7; 11 bases map to TRBD1. Germline V gene data show CDR1 as MNHEY and CDR2 as SMNVEV (reference sequence). Trimming cost V 3 bases and J 1 base; bases outside gene matches: 8. The CDR3 loop spans 17 amino acids. CDR3 region: CASSFGIGTGGSYEQYF. As DNA, the CDR3 is TGTGCCAGCAGTTTCGGAATCGGGACAGGGGGTTCCTACGAGCAGTACTTC.

The V gene is TRBV19, the J gene TRBJ2-2; 10 bases are a match to TRBD2. Germline V gene data show CDR1 as LNHDA and CDR2 as SQIVND (reference sequence). Trimming removed 6 bases from V and 0 bases from J; junction bases left unmatched: 4. The CDR3 runs 16 residues. CDR3 in amino acids: CASSWTSGANTGELFF. DNA for the CDR3: TGTGCCAGTAGCTGGACTAGCGGAGCGAACACCGGGGAGCTGTTTTTT.

The V and J genes are TRBV30 and TRBJ2-7; 10 bases are a match to TRBD2. The V gene's germline CDR1 is GTSNPN and CDR2 SVGIG (reference sequence). The length of the CDR3 is 15 residues. V shed 2 bases, J shed 5 bases, and the junction held 9 bases outside the gene matches. The chain's CDR3 is CAWSRGASGSNEQYF. In DNA form, the CDR3 reads TGTGCCTGGAGTCGAGGGGCTAGCGGGAGTAACGAGCAGTACTTC.

The rearrangement links TRBV10-2 to TRBJ1-6, with TRBD1 identical over 8 bases. V was clipped by 1 base and J by 10 bases; unmatched bases: 6. The CDR3 loop spans 15 amino acids. Germline CDR1 reads WSHSY; CDR2 reads SAAADI. As DNA, the CDR3 is TGCGCCAGCAGTGAGTTGACAGGGGTAAGGTCACCCCTCCACTTT. Amino acid sequence: CASSELTGVRSPLHF.